These 2 T cell receptor beta chains share one sample of origin, sequenced in a study of blood T cell repertoires in COVID-19. Some clones are missing from TCRdb's copy, which holds only in-frame ones; the method was immunoSEQ multiplex PCR. The sample has 120,000 to 150,000 clones, more than 75% seen once. The sample taken for sequencing was peripheral blood. These receptors were taken from a human donor in a cohort sampled during active COVID-19.

The CDR3: CASSPTGSGVGELFF. The CDR3 region has the DNA TGTGCCAGCAGCCCTACAGGGTCGGGTGTCGGGGAGCTGTTTTTT. The chain has TRBV4-2 and TRBJ2-2, with a weak D call TRBD1 (6 bases). The CDR3 runs to 15 residues. Trimming cost V 4 bases and J 7 bases, with 16 bases left between them. Germline values: CDR1 LGHNA, CDR2 YNFKEQ.

V is TRBV6-6 and J is TRBJ2-1, with TRBD2 identical over 11 bases. After removal of 6 bases from V and 8 bases from J, the junction contained 12 bases not matched to a gene. The length of the CDR3 is 16 residues. Germline assignment: CDR1 MNHNY and CDR2 SVGAGI (reference sequence). The CDR3 is CASSLGDTSGRDEQFF. The CDR3 region has the DNA TGTGCCAGCAGCCTAGGGGATACTAGCGGGAGAGATGAGCAGTTCTTC.